Presented here are 9 T cell receptor beta chains from one specimen sequenced in a study of patients and donors after allogeneic stem cell transplantation. MiXCR, applied by TCRdb to the RT-PCR reads, yields one record per CDR3 protein. The data contain about 70,000 distinct CDR3 sequences, 26% of them singletons. Sequenced material: blood, either unsorted or a sorted T cell fraction (not recorded which). These receptor sequences come from a human donor who was either an allogeneic HSCT recipient or a stem cell or donor lymphocyte infusion donor (not recorded which). It is not recorded whose cells these are; they may come from a transplant donor.

This clonotype is categorized as medium-sized. This rearrangement joins TRBV29-1 to TRBJ1-4; maybe TRBD1 (6 bases). CDR1 is SQVTM, CDR2 ANQGSEA, per germline. The ends were cut back, 2 bases at V and 8 bases at J, with 12 bases in the middle. The CDR3 totals 13 residues. The CDR3 is CSVERGAGEKLFF. CDR3 sequence (DNA): TGCAGCGTTGAACGGGGGGCTGGGGAAAAACTGTTTTTT.

The chain couples TRBV7-9 to TRBJ2-3; 12 bases are a match to TRBD2. The CDR3 has 19 amino acids. V shed 5 bases and J 2 bases; nucleotides not matched to a gene: 14. The germline V gene has CDR1 SEHNR and CDR2 FQNEAQ (reference sequence). CDR3 amino acids: CASSDDTSTSGSSTDTQYF. Written as DNA, the CDR3 is TGTGCCAGCAGCGACGATACCTCGACTAGCGGGAGTTCCACAGATACGCAGTATTTT.

The genes are TRBV10-3 and TRBJ2-7, with 7 bases matching TRBD2. The CDR3 loop spans 12 amino acids. From germline, CDR1 is ENHRY and CDR2 SYGVKD. After removal of 5 bases from V and 6 bases from J, the junction contained 4 bases not matched to a gene. The CDR3: CAISREGSEQYF. CDR3 nucleotides: TGTGCCATCAGTAGGGAGGGATCCGAGCAGTACTTC.

V is TRBV7-2 and J is TRBJ2-3; TRBD2 matches 9 bases. The CDR3 has 17 residues. Trimming at V came to 1 base and at J to 4 bases, leaving 9 bases not matched to a gene. Germline CDR1 SGHTA, CDR2 FQGNSA. The CDR3 bases are TGTGCCAGCAGCTTAGAGGATGGGCTAGCGGGACCAGATACGCAGTATTTT. It translates to CASSLEDGLAGPDTQYF. Full variable domain (outside the CDR3, taken from reference TRBV7-2 and TRBJ2-3): GAGVSQSPSNKVTEKGKDVELRCDPISGHTALYWYRQSLGQGLEFLIYFQGNSAPDKSGLPSDRFSAERTGGSVSTLTIQRTQQEDSAVYLCASSLEDGLAGPDTQYFGPGTRLTVL.

The gene calls are TRBV18 and TRBJ1-1, with D perhaps TRBD1 (5 bases). In germline, CDR1 is KGHSH, CDR2 LQKENI. The length of the CDR3 is 16 residues. V dropped 5 bases and J dropped 4 bases, with 20 bases sitting between them. This CDR3 reads CASSSLSGRPSTEAFF. DNA for the CDR3: TGTGCCAGCTCATCGCTATCGGGACGACCGAGCACTGAAGCTTTCTTT.

The rearrangement joins TRBV4-1 to TRBJ2-1; D ambiguous. V was shortened by 3 bases and J by 2 bases, with 14 bases between the two germline ends. The CDR3 is made up of 16 amino acids. Per the germline V gene, CDR1 is MGHRA and CDR2 is YSYEKL. As DNA, the CDR3 is TGCGCCAGCAGCCAGAGGAGACTCGACACCTACAATGAGCAGTTCTTC. It is translated as CASSQRRLDTYNEQFF.

The rearrangement uses TRBV5-1 and TRBJ1-1; possible D gene TRBD1, 5 bases. The CDR3 runs to 17 residues. V lost 0 bases to trimming and J lost 0 bases, with 15 bases between them. CDR1 SGHRS and CDR2 YFSETQ come from the germline V gene. The CDR3 protein is CASSLVPYGALNTEAFF. CDR3 DNA sequence: TGCGCCAGCAGCTTGGTACCCTATGGGGCTTTGAACACTGAAGCTTTCTTT.

This clonotype was counted only a few times. The chain combines TRBV5-6 with TRBJ1-3; D is ambiguous. CDR1 is SGHDT, CDR2 YYEEEE, per germline. Trimming left V 1 base short and J 4 bases short, with 6 bases between. The CDR3 contains 13 residues. CDR3 in amino acids: CASSLLMGNTIYF. CDR3 in DNA: TGTGCCAGCAGCTTGTTAATGGGAAACACCATATATTTT.

The chain employs TRBV12-3 or TRBV12-4 and TRBJ2-4; D is undetermined. CDR3 length equals 13 residues. V was pared by 6 bases and J by 8 bases, with 14 bases between. CDR3: CASREQGRDIQYF. Here the CDR3 DNA reads TGTGCCAGCAGAGAACAAGGAAGGGACATTCAGTACTTC.